This paragraph reports one T cell receptor (beta chain). No antigen is known for it. This entry is derived from a study of lymphopenia after photon versus proton radiotherapy. Study results and limitations: Survival link was tested only in deceased patients; proton benefit remains a possibility. Photon-treated patients lost naive T cells and TCR diversity; proton-treated stayed stable. Post-nadir diversity loss with photons came from oligoclonal expansion, particularly CD8+ Temra cells. A bigger post-nadir fall in TCR diversity correlated inversely with survival time in deceased patients.

The J segment lost 2 bases and the V segment lost 0 bases, leaving 2 bases of the junction unmatched. The length of the CDR3 is 14 residues. The V gene's germline CDR1 is SGHNT and CDR2 YYREEE (reference sequence). Method: immunoSEQ multiplex PCR; TCRdb's copy keeps in-frame clones and lacks some. The data show about 50,000 clones, roughly 90% seen once. The chain links TRBV5-4 to TRBJ2-7; 7 bases match TRBD2. The input for sequencing was peripheral blood, taken from a patient treated with photon-based radiotherapy. This clonotype originated in a woman aged 40 to 50 with cholangiocarcinoma. The CDR3 sequence is CASSLAGGTYEQYF. CDR3 DNA sequence: TGTGCCAGCAGCTTGGCCGGGGGGACCTACGAGCAGTACTTC.